The source of this TCR beta chain is a study of metastatic and nonmetastatic thyroid tumors. Across the whole study: Comparison of repertoires was carried out across blood and tumor or nodule tissue from malignant and benign thyroid patients.

This clone was counted at least ten times. Its cognate antigen is unknown. This CDR3 has 16 residues. Germline-derived CDR1 and CDR2 are LNHDA and SQIVND (reference sequence). V was pared by 6 bases and J by 5 bases, with 22 bases between. Each patient came to thyroid surgery without any prior treatment (of any kind). Study-wide results and limits: Malignant thyroid tumors reportedly had TCR beta diversity that was significantly higher than in benign nodules, in blood and tumor.

In the original analysis: What underpinned the distant-metastasis classifier for papillary thyroid cancer was the set of CDR3 differences across clinicopathological groups. MiXCR reprocessed the PCR reads for TCRdb. The V and J calls and clone size come from TCRdb's table, not from the authors' own analysis. This table holds fewer than 40,000 clones, 20% to 25% found once. Sequenced material: blood. The genes are TRBV19 and TRBJ1-2; D call uncertain. This receptor was identified in a female donor with papillary thyroid cancer or a benign thyroid nodule (not recorded which). Some clones in this sample may be carry-over from other donors' samples. In nucleotides, the CDR3 is TGTGCCAGTAGATCCTCTTCTCAGGAGATAGCTTATGGCTACACCTTC. As protein: CASRSSSQEIAYGYTF.